This T cell receptor (beta chain) was profiled in a study of prognosis after radiotherapy for stage I lung cancer. The table lists this clonotype with many counts. The length of the CDR3 is 14 residues. Germline V CDR1 and CDR2: MDHEN, SYDVKM. Trimming removed 2 bases from V and 6 bases from J, with 12 bases in between. Two-round multiplex PCR, the amplification method, yielded TCR beta CDR3 from genomic DNA. For every TRBV and TRBJ gene, a specific primer was used in first-round PCR. TCRdb re-called the multiplex PCR reads through MiXCR, storing one row per CDR3 protein. There are more than 25,000 distinct CDR3 sequences in the sample; 32% occur only once, and around 30% lies in the top ten.

Sample: PBMCs, taken before or after stereotactic body radiation therapy (not recorded which). This TCR was recovered from a donor older than 45 with non-small cell lung cancer. The V and J genes are TRBV28 and TRBJ2-3; D is unresolved. The DNA for the CDR3 is TGTGCCAGCAGTTTAGAGGCATCCAGGGATACGCAGTATTTT. Protein product: CASSLEASRDTQYF.